One and the same sample provided the 4 T cell receptor beta chains below, sequenced in a study of OX40 agonist ivuxolimab in advanced cancers. The table came from immunoSEQ multiplex PCR; TCRdb's copy has only in-frame clones and leaves some out. This sample yields fewer than 65,000 clones, of which about 90% are seen a single time; under 2.5% belongs to the top ten. Specimen: CD4+ or CD8+ T cells sorted from blood, collected in a trial of the OX40 agonist ivuxolimab. The receptors were gathered from an adult with an advanced solid tumor such as melanoma, head and neck, liver or kidney cancer.

The chain recombines TRBV7-2 with TRBJ1-1; D is unresolved. Germline loops: CDR1 SGHTA, CDR2 FQGNSA. The V gene lost 4 bases and the J gene lost 3 bases, with 9 bases spanning the gap. CDR3 length equals 13 residues. CDR3 loop: CASSYHQDTEAFF. The CDR3 DNA follows: TGTGCCAGCAGCTATCATCAGGACACTGAAGCTTTCTTT.

The V and J genes are TRBV11-2 and TRBJ2-7; D may match TRBD1 or TRBD2 (5 bases each). Per germline, CDR1 SGHAT and CDR2 FQNNGV. Between the trimmed V and J ends, which lost 0 bases and 0 bases, there was a span of 15 bases. The CDR3 covers 17 residues. The CDR3 loop reads CASSLDGATFSSYEQYF. The CDR3 DNA is TGTGCCAGCAGCTTAGACGGGGCTACCTTTAGCTCCTACGAGCAGTACTTC.

This chain uses TRBV5-1 with TRBJ2-5; the D is unclear. V was pared by 0 bases and J by 5 bases, with 8 bases between. CDR1 is SGHRS, CDR2 YFSETQ, per germline. The CDR3 spans 13 residues. CDR3 nucleotide sequence: TGCGCCAGCAGCTTGGGGATTCGGGAGACCCAGTACTTC. Residues: CASSLGIRETQYF. The full variable domain, with the rest looked up from reference TRBV5-1 and TRBJ2-5, is KAGVTQTPRYLIKTRGQQVTLSCSPISGHRSVSWYQQTPGQGLQFLFEYFSETQRNKGNFPGRFSGRQFSNSRSEMNVSTLELGDSALYLCASSLGIRETQYFGPGTRLLVL.

This clone was detected once. This chain joins TRBV7-2 and TRBJ2-1; D remains unclear. This CDR3 has 15 residues. Germline lookup yields CDR1 SGHTA and CDR2 FQGNSA. Between the trimmed V and J ends, which lost 5 bases and 0 bases, there was a span of 11 bases. The CDR3 nucleotides read TGTGCCAGCAGCACCGACCGGTACTCCTACAATGAGCAGTTCTTC. Translated, it gives CASSTDRYSYNEQFF. The full variable domain, rest sourced from reference TRBV7-2 and TRBJ2-1, is GAGVSQSPSNKVTEKGKDVELRCDPISGHTALYWYRQSLGQGLEFLIYFQGNSAPDKSGLPSDRFSAERTGGSVSTLTIQRTQQEDSAVYLCASSTDRYSYNEQFFGPGTRLTVL.